Below are 24 T cell receptor beta chains sequenced from a single sample in a study of human T cells and chemical hapten exposure. TCRdb ran MiXCR on the RACE reads and lists one entry per CDR3 protein. The sample carries roughly 80,000 distinct CDR3 sequences, around 9.4% recorded once. Time point of the sample: healthy volunteer bleed at 6 weeks. The total RNA was obtained from whole blood that was not fractionated. Sequenced input: whole blood. These receptors all come from a female donor in good health. Some clones in this sample may be carry-over from other donors' samples.

This clonotype was seen ten or more times. V and J are TRBV20-1 and TRBJ1-1; TRBD1 might be the D (5 bases). Trimming removed 6 bases at V and 11 bases at J, with 10 bases between. There are 9 residues in the CDR3. Germline assignment: CDR1 DFQATT and CDR2 SNEGSKA (reference sequence). The CDR3 loop is CSAGREAFF. DNA for the CDR3: TGCAGTGCGGGCAGGGAGGCTTTCTTT.

In DNA, the CDR3 is TGTGCCAGCTCACCGCCGGGGGCGGGCTCCTACGAGCAGTACTTC. Residues: CASSPPGAGSYEQYF. The V and J genes are TRBV18 and TRBJ2-7; D may be TRBD1 or TRBD2 (6 bases each). Trimming cost V 3 bases and J 0 bases, with 12 bases left between them. CDR3 length: 15 residues. Looked up from germline, CDR1 is KGHSH and CDR2 is LQKENI.

This clonotype occurred many times. The chain joins TRBV7-8 to TRBJ1-6, with D possibly TRBD1 on 6 matching bases. CDR3 size: 17 residues. The germline V gene encodes CDR1 SGHVS and CDR2 FQNEAQ. V was clipped by 0 bases and J by 5 bases, with 14 bases between them. Here the CDR3 reads CASSLARGPANNSPLHF. CDR3 coding DNA: TGTGCCAGCAGCTTAGCTCGGGGGCCCGCTAATAATTCACCCCTCCACTTT.

This clonotype was seen once. The V and J genes are TRBV7-8 and TRBJ1-5; weak D call: TRBD1 (6 bases). The CDR3 spans 14 residues. The germline gives CDR1 SGHVS, CDR2 FQNEAQ. Trimming took 1 base from V and 5 from J, leaving 9 bases between them. The CDR3 region has the DNA TGTGCCAGCAGCTTAGTGGCAGGGGATCAGCCCCAGCATTTT. It is translated as CASSLVAGDQPQHF.

This clonotype has ten or more counts. The chain links TRBV20-1 to TRBJ2-1, with a weak D call TRBD1 (6 bases). The length of the CDR3 is 13 residues. Trimming left V 7 bases short and J 5 bases short, with 15 bases between. Germline CDR1 and CDR2: DFQATT and SNEGSKA (reference sequence). The CDR3 DNA sequence: TGCAGTGTATCAGGGGATTTCCACAATGAGCAGTTCTTC. Protein sequence: CSVSGDFHNEQFF.

The chain combines TRBV4-1 with TRBJ1-2; D is uncertain. Germline V gene lookup returns CDR1 MGHRA and CDR2 YSYEKL. This CDR3 has 16 amino acids. V was trimmed by 3 bases and J by 8 bases, leaving 22 bases between them. The CDR3 nucleotides are TGCGCCAGCAGCCAGGCCCGCGGGAAAGACGTACAGGGCTACACCTTC. Protein product: CASSQARGKDVQGYTF.

This chain uses TRBV25-1 with TRBJ2-1; D gene ambiguous. CDR1 and CDR2 (germline): MGHDK, SYGVNS. This CDR3 spans 11 amino acids. V was shortened by 2 bases and J by 5 bases, with 1 base between the two germline ends. This chain's CDR3 is CASSEHNEQFF. The CDR3 region has the DNA TGTGCCAGCAGTGAACACAATGAGCAGTTCTTC.

The gene calls are TRBV29-1 and TRBJ2-3; the D is unclear. Germline CDR1 is SQVTM and CDR2 is ANQGSEA. This CDR3 is 13 amino acids long. V was clipped by 5 bases and J by 7 bases, with 16 bases between them. CDR3 amino acids: CSVRPGPTNTQYF. The CDR3 DNA follows: TGCAGCGTTCGACCCGGGCCCACGAATACGCAGTATTTT.

This chain connects TRBV7-9 to TRBJ2-1; perhaps TRBD2 as D (5 bases). Trimming cost V 5 bases and J 4 bases, with 12 bases left between them. The CDR3 is 14 residues long. Germline V lookup: CDR1 SEHNR, CDR2 FQNEAQ (reference sequence). CDR3 loop: CASSPRARYNEQFF. DNA of the CDR3: TGTGCCAGCAGCCCGAGGGCCCGTTACAATGAGCAGTTCTTC.

The rearrangement joins TRBV12-3 or TRBV12-4 to TRBJ2-3, with 10 bases that match TRBD2. The length of the CDR3 is 16 residues. J lost 6 bases, V lost 0 bases, and 6 bases had no gene match. This CDR3 is CASSLAAGGPVDTQYF. CDR3 nucleotides: TGTGCCAGCAGTTTAGCAGCGGGGGGGCCGGTGGATACGCAGTATTTT.

This clonotype was detected many times. This rearrangement joins TRBV28 to TRBJ1-2, with 7 positions matching TRBD1. Germline CDR1 MDHEN, CDR2 SYDVKM. The CDR3 runs 13 residues. J was trimmed by 11 bases and V by 7 bases; bases with no gene match: 13. CDR3 nucleotides: TGTGCCAGCACACCGACAGGGAGGGTTGGATACACCTTC. It translates to CASTPTGRVGYTF.

In this sample, this clonotype turned up many times. The V gene is TRBV20-1, the J gene TRBJ1-2; a possible D gene is TRBD1 (5 bases). Trimming took 7 bases from V and 6 from J, leaving 12 bases between them. The CDR3 consists of 11 residues. Germline CDR1 is DFQATT and CDR2 is SNEGSKA (reference sequence). As DNA, the CDR3 is TGCAGTGGTCTCAGGGAAAATGGCTACACCTTC. It is translated as CSGLRENGYTF.

The sample holds a few counts of this clonotype. J is TRBJ1-5 and V is TRBV5-4, with no clear D. The CDR3 sequence is 15 residues long. The V end lost 4 bases, the J end lost 5 bases, and 16 bases lay between the germline ends. Germline CDR1 is SGHNT and CDR2 is YYREEE (reference sequence). In DNA form, the CDR3 reads TGTGCCAGCAGCCGGGGTAGAGGTTGCGATCAGCCCCAGCATTTT. Encoded protein: CASSRGRGCDQPQHF.

V gene TRBV2 combines with J gene TRBJ1-5; TRBD1 aligns across 8 bases. The CDR3 has 15 residues. The V gene's germline CDR1 is SNHLY and CDR2 FYNNEI. V gave up 7 bases and J gave up 2 bases; unmatched junction bases: 7. This chain's CDR3 is CASKGQVKGNQPQHF. CDR3 in DNA: TGTGCCAGCAAGGGACAGGTTAAGGGCAATCAGCCCCAGCATTTT.

This clonotype was seen only a few times. The chain has TRBV6-2 or TRBV6-3 and TRBJ1-1, with D possibly TRBD1 on 6 matching bases. The V gene's germline CDR1 is MNHEY and CDR2 SVGEGT. The CDR3 covers 16 residues. V shed 4 bases and J shed 1 base, with 16 bases lying between them. CDR3: CASSSRGGYANTEAFF. Here the CDR3 DNA reads TGTGCCAGCAGTTCCCGCGGGGGCTACGCGAACACTGAAGCTTTCTTT.

This clonotype occurred a few times. This rearrangement joins TRBV5-1 to TRBJ1-1; D is unresolved. The germline V gene encodes CDR1 SGHRS and CDR2 YFSETQ. Trimming stripped 4 bases from V and 7 bases from J, with 17 bases between. CDR3 size: 14 residues. CDR3 protein: CASSPGRGSFEAFF. The DNA of the CDR3 is TGCGCCAGCAGCCCGGGGAGAGGCAGTTTTGAAGCTTTCTTT.

This clonotype was detected ten times or more. The chain couples TRBV29-1 to TRBJ2-7; 8 bases are a match to TRBD1. In germline, CDR1 is SQVTM, CDR2 ANQGSEA. V lost 1 base, J lost 6 bases, and 5 bases stayed unmatched. There are 13 residues in the CDR3. CDR3: CSVEAAGGVEQYF. CDR3 sequence (DNA): TGCAGCGTTGAAGCCGCAGGGGGCGTCGAGCAGTACTTC.

This clonotype was counted only a few times. The CDR3 protein is CASSQGQENTGELFF. The CDR3, as DNA: TGTGCCAGCAGCCAAGGACAGGAGAACACCGGGGAGCTGTTTTTT. The chain joins TRBV6-2 or TRBV6-3 to TRBJ2-2; 7 bases match TRBD1. J lost 1 base, V lost 6 bases, and 5 bases had no gene match. This CDR3 has 15 amino acids. The germline V gene has CDR1 MNHEY and CDR2 SVGEGT.

The chain links TRBV28 to TRBJ2-3, with D hard to call. Germline V gives CDR1 MDHEN, CDR2 SYDVKM. The germline V and J ends were trimmed by 5 bases and 1 base, with 16 bases remaining between them. This CDR3 spans 16 amino acids. The CDR3 loop reads CASSRLIGVGTDTQYF. In DNA, the CDR3 is TGTGCCAGCAGTCGCCTTATAGGAGTTGGCACAGATACGCAGTATTTT.

This chain connects TRBV14 to TRBJ2-2; D remains ambiguous. The CDR3 contains 14 residues. Germline-derived CDR1 and CDR2 are SGHDN and FVKESK. With 4 bases removed from V and 6 bases from J, the gap between germline ends came to 12 bases. The CDR3 sequence is CASSRTVTAGELFF. CDR3 nucleotide sequence: TGTGCCAGCAGCCGGACCGTGACGGCCGGGGAGCTGTTTTTT.

The table lists this clonotype with many counts. V and J are TRBV7-6 and TRBJ2-1; 9 bases match TRBD2. The CDR3 runs 15 residues. Per the germline V gene, CDR1 is SGHVS and CDR2 is FNYEAQ. Losses at the gene ends were 4 bases for V and 8 bases for J; bases not matched to a gene: 9. This CDR3 is CASSYSGGRDYEQFF. CDR3 coding DNA: TGTGCCAGCAGCTATAGCGGGGGCCGGGACTATGAGCAGTTCTTC. The whole variable domain, filled in from reference TRBV7-6 and TRBJ2-1, reads GAGVSQSPRYKVTKRGQDVALRCDPISGHVSLYWYRQALGQGPEFLTYFNYEAQQDKSGLPNDRFSAERPEGSISTLTIQRTEQRDSAMYRCASSYSGGRDYEQFFGPGTRLTVL.

This clonotype came up many times. V is TRBV28 and J is TRBJ2-7; perhaps TRBD1 as D (6 bases). The CDR3 is 14 amino acids. Germline V lookup: CDR1 MDHEN, CDR2 SYDVKM. V was shortened by 4 bases and J by 0 bases, with 10 bases between the two germline ends. CDR3: CASSSGQNSYEQYF. Here the CDR3 DNA reads TGTGCCAGCAGTTCCGGACAGAACTCCTACGAGCAGTACTTC.

The chain uses TRBV20-1 and TRBJ2-4; unclear D gene. Germline lookup yields CDR1 DFQATT and CDR2 SNEGSKA (reference sequence). This CDR3 has 14 residues. V was pared by 3 bases and J by 1 base, with 10 bases between. CDR3 amino acids: CSASTHGAKNIQYF. CDR3 nucleotides: TGCAGTGCTAGCACACATGGTGCCAAAAACATTCAGTACTTC.

The gene calls are TRBV12-3 or TRBV12-4 and TRBJ1-1; D gene uncertain. V lost 5 bases and J 10 bases, leaving 11 bases between the germline ends. The CDR3 length is 11 residues. CDR3 coding DNA: TGTGCCAGCAGTCAAACCCGAAGAGCTTTCTTT. This gives the protein CASSQTRRAFF.